Presented here are 17 T cell receptor beta chains from one specimen sequenced in a study of shared clonotypes between healthy human individuals. Assay: immunoSEQ multiplex PCR; the TCRdb copy retains only in-frame clones and omits some. The sample records more than 2 million clones, 90% to 95% being singletons. Specimen: naive CD4+ T cells sorted from blood. As for subset: CD45RA+ positively selected. The receptors originated from a man aged 18 to 29 in good health.

The chain is built from TRBV4-2 and TRBJ1-1; D is unresolved. Trimming pared 0 bases from V and 1 base from J, leaving 9 bases between. The germline V gene has CDR1 LGHNA and CDR2 YNFKEQ. This CDR3 has 15 amino acids. CDR3 coding DNA: TGTGCCAGCAGCCAAGAACCGGTCTCGAACACTGAAGCTTTCTTT. Translation: CASSQEPVSNTEAFF.

This clone showed up just a few times. The gene calls are TRBV11-3 and TRBJ2-2; the match to TRBD1 covers 7 bases. Looked up from germline, CDR1 is SGHNT and CDR2 is YENEEA. The trim removed 6 bases at V and 3 bases at J, leaving 4 bases unmatched. CDR3 length equals 14 residues. This CDR3 is CASRKTGDTGELFF. The CDR3 DNA follows: TGTGCCAGCAGAAAAACAGGGGACACCGGGGAGCTGTTTTTT.

This clone came up once. V usage is TRBV4-1 and J usage is TRBJ2-7; TRBD2 is a possible D gene (5 bases). Germline V gene data show CDR1 as MGHRA and CDR2 as YSYEKL. The CDR3 runs to 14 residues. V was clipped by 6 bases and J by 0 bases, with 12 bases between them. The CDR3 reads CASRPTGNSYEQYF. The DNA for the CDR3 is TGCGCCAGCAGACCTACCGGGAACTCCTACGAGCAGTACTTC.

The chain is built from TRBV6-4 and TRBJ2-3; D may be TRBD2 (6 bases). The CDR3 spans 16 residues. The V gene's germline CDR1 is MRHNA and CDR2 SNTAGT. Trimming took 7 bases from V and 5 from J, leaving 22 bases between them. Here the CDR3 DNA reads TGTGCCAGCACCCTCCTAGGGGACTGCCTGGGAGATACGCAGTATTTT. It encodes CASTLLGDCLGDTQYF.

This clone has just one count. J is TRBJ1-1 and V is TRBV19, with no clear D. The germline V gene encodes CDR1 LNHDA and CDR2 SQIVND (reference sequence). The CDR3 has 14 residues. Trimming cost V 6 bases and J 3 bases, with 14 bases left between them. The CDR3 loop reads CASSTNGDYTEAFF. The CDR3 coding sequence is TGTGCCAGTAGCACTAATGGGGATTACACTGAAGCTTTCTTT. Together with reference TRBV19 and TRBJ1-1, the CDR3 gives the full variable domain: DGGITQSPKYLFRKEGQNVTLSCEQNLNHDAMYWYRQDPGQGLRLIYYSQIVNDFQKGDIAEGYSVSREKKESFPLTVTSAQKNPTAFYLCASSTNGDYTEAFFGQGTRLTVV.

V is TRBV4-3 and J is TRBJ2-6; 13 bases agree with TRBD2. Germline lookup yields CDR1 LGHNA and CDR2 YSLEER. The J segment lost 2 bases and the V segment lost 1 base, leaving 8 bases of the junction unmatched. The CDR3 totals 20 residues. The CDR3 DNA reads as TGCGCCAGCAGCCAAGGAGATACGGGACTAGCGGGGCCTGGGGCCAACGTCCTGACTTTC. This encodes CASSQGDTGLAGPGANVLTF.

J is TRBJ2-1 and V is TRBV5-1; 7 positions agree with TRBD2. After removal of 5 bases from V and 4 bases from J, the junction contained 12 bases not matched to a gene. The CDR3 sequence is 16 residues long. The germline gives CDR1 SGHRS, CDR2 YFSETQ. The CDR3 coding sequence is TGCGCCAGCAGTGATAAGCGGGGAGCGAATTACAATGAGCAGTTCTTC. Translation: CASSDKRGANYNEQFF. The full variable domain, with the rest looked up from reference TRBV5-1 and TRBJ2-1, is KAGVTQTPRYLIKTRGQQVTLSCSPISGHRSVSWYQQTPGQGLQFLFEYFSETQRNKGNFPGRFSGRQFSNSRSEMNVSTLELGDSALYLCASSDKRGANYNEQFFGPGTRLTVL.

This chain connects TRBV7-2 to TRBJ1-5, with 7 bases that match TRBD1. Germline V gives CDR1 SGHTA, CDR2 FQGNSA. Unmatched junction bases numbered 2, after V lost 4 bases and J lost 2 bases. The CDR3 sequence is 14 residues long. CDR3 residues: CASSYGTGNQPQHF. The CDR3 DNA reads TGTGCCAGCAGCTACGGGACAGGCAATCAGCCCCAGCATTTT.

The chain links TRBV7-9 to TRBJ2-3; D gene ambiguous. Germline V CDR1 and CDR2: SEHNR, FQNEAQ (reference sequence). The CDR3 has 15 residues. V was cut by 5 bases and J by 2 bases, with 14 bases left in between. CDR3: CASSRPGANTDTQYF. DNA of the CDR3: TGTGCCAGCAGCCGACCCGGCGCTAACACAGATACGCAGTATTTT.

The chain couples TRBV18 to TRBJ1-4; D is uncertain. Germline CDR1 KGHSH, CDR2 LQKENI. The germline V and J ends were trimmed by 4 bases and 7 bases, with 7 bases remaining between them. The CDR3 is 12 residues long. As DNA, the CDR3 is TGTGCCAGCTCACGACCCTTTGAAAAACTGTTTTTT. This sequence encodes CASSRPFEKLFF.

The genes are TRBV19 and TRBJ1-2; the match to TRBD1 covers 7 bases. CDR1 and CDR2 (germline): LNHDA, SQIVND (reference sequence). The CDR3 has 14 amino acids. V dropped 1 base and J dropped 7; count of bases not matched to a gene: 6. The CDR3 DNA follows: TGTGCCAGTAGTATAGGCGGCAGGGGGTCTGGCTACACCTTC. Protein: CASSIGGRGSGYTF. Filled out from reference TRBV19 and TRBJ1-2, the complete variable domain reads DGGITQSPKYLFRKEGQNVTLSCEQNLNHDAMYWYRQDPGQGLRLIYYSQIVNDFQKGDIAEGYSVSREKKESFPLTVTSAQKNPTAFYLCASSIGGRGSGYTFGSGTRLTVV.

In its sample, this clone was seen a few times. The rearrangement joins TRBV11-3 to TRBJ2-5; maybe TRBD1 (6 bases). CDR1 is SGHNT, CDR2 YENEEA, per germline. The CDR3 has 14 amino acids. Trimming removed 5 bases from V and 7 bases from J, with 17 bases in between. CDR3 in DNA: TGTGCCAGCAGCCGAAACCCAGGGGCCGGGACCCAGTACTTC. It encodes CASSRNPGAGTQYF.

About this clone itself: It is unclear where the CDR3 begins or ends on the DNA, so no DNA is shown, and the CDR3 is as TCRdb lists it. The rearrangement joins TRBV1 to TRBJ2-1; TRBD2 was called by the table and not checked on the DNA. TRBV1 is a pseudogene segment. Ends included, the CDR3 has 17 residues. CDR3 residues: CTSRPFGAGANYNEQFF.

This chain joins TRBV5-1 and TRBJ1-2, with D hard to call. The V end was cut by 3 bases, the J end by 0 bases, with 6 bases between. There are 13 residues in the CDR3. From germline, CDR1 is SGHRS and CDR2 YFSETQ. CDR3 loop: CASSYSSNYGYTF. In DNA form, the CDR3 reads TGCGCCAGCAGCTACAGTTCTAACTATGGCTACACCTTC.

The V and J genes are TRBV6-4 and TRBJ2-2, with 10 bases that match TRBD2. The germline CDR1 and CDR2 sequences are MRHNA and SNTAGT. The CDR3 has 15 residues. Germline trimming cut 4 bases from V and 3 bases from J; bases unmatched to any gene: 2. The CDR3 DNA reads TGTGCCAGCAGTGGCGGGACTAGCGACACCGGGGAGCTGTTTTTT. Translated: CASSGGTSDTGELFF.

The chain is built from TRBV10-1 and TRBJ2-1, with 10 nucleotides matching TRBD2. CDR1 is WNHNN and CDR2 is SYGVQD in the germline V gene (reference sequence). Trimming at V came to 5 bases and at J to 8 bases, leaving 12 bases not matched to a gene. This CDR3 is built from 16 residues. The CDR3 region is CASSNVGSGRADEQFF. The CDR3 region has the DNA TGCGCCAGCAGTAACGTTGGGAGCGGGAGGGCCGATGAGCAGTTCTTC.

This clone was recorded once. The chain uses TRBV4-1 and TRBJ1-5; D is undetermined. The CDR3 length is 13 residues. Germline CDR1 MGHRA, CDR2 YSYEKL. The V and J ends lost 4 bases and 4 bases respectively, with 8 bases between them. CDR3 nucleotides: TGCGCCAGCAGCCCTTTAGCAAATCAGCCCCAGCATTTT. Its translation: CASSPLANQPQHF.